At least ten counts were recorded for the clone carrying this T cell receptor (beta chain). What it binds is unknown. Fresh peripheral blood, around 9.2 ml of it, supplied the PBMCs. This record comes from a study of T cells in Graves' hyperthyroidism and ophthalmopathy. Germline V gene lookup returns CDR1 SGHTA and CDR2 FQGNSA. The junction had 9 bases not matched to a gene; V was cut back by 6 bases and J by 14 bases. CDR3 length: 12 amino acids. RNA transcripts gave rise to amplified TCR beta CDR3 regions. HTBI primers were employed in a first-round RT-PCR of the TCR CDR3. TCRdb recomputed calls from the multiplex PCR reads with MiXCR, one row per CDR3 protein. In the table there are hundreds of thousands of distinct CDR3 sequences, around 15% of which are singletons. The study, taken as a whole, reports: The model anticipated ophthalmopathy a median about six months pre-onset. Blood also held most thyroid clonotypes expanded beyond 0.001.

This clonotype was obtained from a young woman with Graves' hyperthyroidism. The genes are TRBV7-2 and TRBJ2-5; 10 bases align to TRBD1. Input material: blood. The CDR3 region has the DNA TGTGCCAGCAGTTCCGGGACAGGGGACCCCTACTTC. Residues: CASSSGTGDPYF.